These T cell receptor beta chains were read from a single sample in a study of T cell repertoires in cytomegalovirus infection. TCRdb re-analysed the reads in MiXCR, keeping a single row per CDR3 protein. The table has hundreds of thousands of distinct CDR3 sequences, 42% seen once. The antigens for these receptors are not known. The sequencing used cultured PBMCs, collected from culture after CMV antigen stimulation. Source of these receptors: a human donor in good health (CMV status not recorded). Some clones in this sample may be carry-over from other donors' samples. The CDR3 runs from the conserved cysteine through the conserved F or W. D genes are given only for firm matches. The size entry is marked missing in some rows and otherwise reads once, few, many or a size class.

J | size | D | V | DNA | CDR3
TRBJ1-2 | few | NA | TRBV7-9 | TGTGCCAGCAGCTTATCACACCCTGGCTACACCTTC | CASSLSHPGYTF
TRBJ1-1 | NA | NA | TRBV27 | TGTGCCACCGCGTCGGGGGGCGCTGAAGCTTTCTTT | CATASGGAEAFF
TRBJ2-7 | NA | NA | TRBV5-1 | TGCGCCAGCAGCTCTAGAGATGCCTACGAGCAGTACTTC | CASSSRDAYEQYF
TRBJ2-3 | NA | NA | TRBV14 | TGTGCCAGCAGCCCAACCTCGGATACGCAGTATTTT | CASSPTSDTQYF
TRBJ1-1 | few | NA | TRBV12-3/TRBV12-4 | TGTGCCAGCAGTCACCCGGGATCTGAAGCTTTCTTT | CASSHPGSEAFF
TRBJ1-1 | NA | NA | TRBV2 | TGTGCCAGCAGTGTTGGTAGTACTGGGGCTTTCTTT | CASSVGSTGAFF
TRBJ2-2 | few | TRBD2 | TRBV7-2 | TGTGCCAGCAGCCTACGGGGGGGCGGGGCCGGGGAGCTGTTTTTT | CASSLRGGGAGELFF
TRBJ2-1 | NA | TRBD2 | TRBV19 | TGTGCCAGTAGTCCCCCCGACCTAGCGGTGGGTAATGAGCAGTTCTTC | CASSPPDLAVGNEQFF
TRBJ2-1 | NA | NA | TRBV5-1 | TGCGCCAGCAGCCCCCATTGGGAGTGGTTTTCGGATGAGCAGTTCTTC | CASSPHWEWFSDEQFF
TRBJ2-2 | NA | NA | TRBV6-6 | TGTGCCAGCAGTCAATCTGGGGGGCGCGACACCGGGGAGCTGTTTTTT | CASSQSGGRDTGELFF
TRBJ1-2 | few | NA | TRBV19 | TGTGCCAGTAGTATTGGCCAGGGACCCTATGGCTACACCTTC | CASSIGQGPYGYTF
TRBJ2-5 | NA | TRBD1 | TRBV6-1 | TGTGCCAGCCGGGACAGGGGGAAAGAGACCCAGTACTTC | CASRDRGKETQYF
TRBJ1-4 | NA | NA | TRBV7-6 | TGTGCCAGCAGCTTCTCGAAGAATAATGAAAAACTGTTTTTT | CASSFSKNNEKLFF
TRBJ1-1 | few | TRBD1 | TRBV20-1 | TGCAGTGCTAGTGGGACAGGGGCCCCGAACACTGAAGCTTTCTTT | CSASGTGAPNTEAFF
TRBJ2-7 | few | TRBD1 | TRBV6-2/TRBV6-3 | TGTGCCAGCAGTCACCAACAGGGGAGCCACGAGCAGTACTTC | CASSHQQGSHEQYF
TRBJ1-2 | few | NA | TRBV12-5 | TGTGCTAGTGGTGATGACAGCTCCTATGGCTACACCTTC | CASGDDSSYGYTF
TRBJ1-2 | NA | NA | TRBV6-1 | TGTGCCAGCAGTGATCGACGGAACTATGGCTACACCTTC | CASSDRRNYGYTF
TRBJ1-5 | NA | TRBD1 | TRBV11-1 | TGTGCCAGCAGCTCTGGGACAGGGGACGTTTCAGGTACTCAGCCCCAGCATTTT | CASSSGTGDVSGTQPQHF
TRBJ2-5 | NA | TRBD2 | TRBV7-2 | TGTGCCAGCAGCTTAGCGCAGGGTAGCGGGTTGGGAGAGACCCAGTACTTC | CASSLAQGSGLGETQYF
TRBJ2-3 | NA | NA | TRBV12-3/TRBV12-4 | TGTGCCAGCAGTTTAGACGGGGCCGGGGTAGATACGCAGTATTTT | CASSLDGAGVDTQYF
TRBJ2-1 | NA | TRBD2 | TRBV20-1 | TGCAGTGCTAGAGATCGACTAGCGGGAAACAAAGAGCAGTTCTTC | CSARDRLAGNKEQFF
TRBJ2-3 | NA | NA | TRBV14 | TGTGCCAGCAGCCATGCGGATCGCACAGATACGCAGTATTTT | CASSHADRTDTQYF
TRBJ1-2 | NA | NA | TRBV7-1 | TGTGCCAGCAGCCCCAAGGGCTGGGGCTCATATGGCTACACCTTC | CASSPKGWGSYGYTF
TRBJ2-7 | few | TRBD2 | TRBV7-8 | TGTGCCAGCAGCATAATAGCGGGGGGGCCTCGTCGCTCCTACGAGCAGTACTTC | CASSIIAGGPRRSYEQYF
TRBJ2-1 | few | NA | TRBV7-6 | TGTGCCAGCAGCTCCGGGGACTGGGAGCAGTTCTTC | CASSSGDWEQFF
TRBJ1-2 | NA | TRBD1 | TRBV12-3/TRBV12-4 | TGTGCCAGCAGGTCGACAGGGGAACACTATGGCTACACCTTC | CASRSTGEHYGYTF
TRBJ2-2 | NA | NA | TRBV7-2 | TGTGCCAGTAACGGACTGTTCACCGGGGAGCTGTTTTTT | CASNGLFTGELFF
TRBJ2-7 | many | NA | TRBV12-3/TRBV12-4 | TGTGCCAGCACCCTAGGCCAGGGTGCCTACGAGCAGTACTTC | CASTLGQGAYEQYF
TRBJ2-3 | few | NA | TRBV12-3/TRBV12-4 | TGTGCCAGCAAACCAGGGGAGGAGAATACGCAGTATTTT | CASKPGEENTQYF
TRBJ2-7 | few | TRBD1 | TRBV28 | TGTGCCAGCAGTCCGGGACAGGGCTTGGAGCAGTACTTC | CASSPGQGLEQYF
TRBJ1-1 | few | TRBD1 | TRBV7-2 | TGTGCCAGCAGCTCCAATGGACAGGGGCGTGAAGCTTTCTTT | CASSSNGQGREAFF
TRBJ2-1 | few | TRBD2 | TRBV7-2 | TGTGCCAGCAGCGGGACTAGCGGGAGAAGCGGGGGACACAATGAGCAGTTCTTC | CASSGTSGRSGGHNEQFF
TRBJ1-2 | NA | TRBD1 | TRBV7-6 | TGTGCCAGCAGCCTTAGTCGGGACAGGGACTATGGCTACACCTTC | CASSLSRDRDYGYTF
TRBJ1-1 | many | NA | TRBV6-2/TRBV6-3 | TGTGCCAGCAGTCGGGGGGCGAACACTGAAGCTTTCTTT | CASSRGANTEAFF
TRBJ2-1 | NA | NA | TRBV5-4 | TGTGCCAGCAGCCCAGGGGACCTTAATGAGCAGTTCTTC | CASSPGDLNEQFF
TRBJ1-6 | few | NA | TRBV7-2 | TGTGCCAGCAGCTTAGGTTGGCAGATTAATTCACCCCTCCACTTT | CASSLGWQINSPLHF
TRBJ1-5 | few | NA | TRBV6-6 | TGTGCCAGCAGTTACCCACCGGTTGACCGTAATCAGCCCCAGCATTTT | CASSYPPVDRNQPQHF
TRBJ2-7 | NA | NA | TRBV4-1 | TGCGCCAGCAGCCCGAGGGCCCCCTCACGACCCCTCGAGCAGTACTTC | CASSPRAPSRPLEQYF
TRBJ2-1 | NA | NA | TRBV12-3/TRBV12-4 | TGTGCCAGCAGCGAAGTAATACATCTCTACAATGAGCAGTTCTTC | CASSEVIHLYNEQFF
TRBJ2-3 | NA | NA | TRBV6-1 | TGTGCCAGCAGTCGAGCCTCGCGCGGGCCCTCGGATACGCAGTATTTT | CASSRASRGPSDTQYF
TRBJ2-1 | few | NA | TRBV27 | TGTGCCAGCAGTTTGTTTACAGGCAGAGGCTCCTACAATGAGCAGTTCTTC | CASSLFTGRGSYNEQFF
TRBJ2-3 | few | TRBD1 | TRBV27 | TGTGCCAGCAGTTACAGGGGGCGGTGGATTGAGCCCGCAGATACGCAGTATTTT | CASSYRGRWIEPADTQYF
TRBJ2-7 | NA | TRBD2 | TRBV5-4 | TGTGCCAGCAGCCCGGGGGGAAACTACGAGCAGTACTTC | CASSPGGNYEQYF
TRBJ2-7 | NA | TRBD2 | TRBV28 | TGTGCCAGCAGTGCGGGACTAGCGGGGGGAGAAGACGAGCAGTACTTC | CASSAGLAGGEDEQYF
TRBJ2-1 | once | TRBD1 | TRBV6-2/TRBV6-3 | TGTGCCAGCAGACTGGACGATACAGGGGTCGATGAGCAGTTCTTC | CASRLDDTGVDEQFF
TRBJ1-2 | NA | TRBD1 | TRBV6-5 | TGTGCCAGCAGTTACTCCGACAGGGATGGCTACACCTTC | CASSYSDRDGYTF
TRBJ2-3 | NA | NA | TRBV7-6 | TGTGCCAGCAGCGGGGACTCCGGCACAGATACGCAGTATTTT | CASSGDSGTDTQYF